The present entry profiles one T cell receptor (beta chain) with its context. The sample belongs to a study of blood T cell repertoires in COVID-19. Study-level information: Italy, Spain and the United States were the sources of the convalescent and acute COVID-19 samples. PBMCs, B-cell-depleted T cells, or T cells were the source of the cDNA or gDNA that made up the material.

Per the study methods: Amplification from reference gene primers served as the basis for estimated nucleated cell counts. Only in-frame clones appear in the TCRdb table, and some are missing; sequencing was by immunoSEQ multiplex PCR. D and trimming were read from the DNA, whereas the V and J calls and clone size are those reported in that table. Among some 150,000 clones, 91% were seen once, and the ten largest hold roughly 0.51%. The CDR3 is 14 amino acids. Germline lookup yields CDR1 SQVTM and CDR2 ANQGSEA. V lost 4 bases and J lost 6; bases outside the gene matches: 7. The TCR originated in a man in his fifties with acute or convalescent COVID-19. The material sequenced was peripheral blood. The chain couples TRBV29-1 to TRBJ1-2, with TRBD1 matching over 11 bases. CDR3 in amino acids: CSVVAGQGAHGYTF. CDR3 bases: TGCAGCGTTGTGGCCGGACAGGGGGCCCATGGCTACACCTTC.